This is a list of T cell receptor beta chains from one sample in a study of persistence of HIV-infected CD4 T cells. Antigens for these TCRs are unknown. The method was immunoSEQ multiplex PCR; TCRdb's version includes in-frame clones alone and lacks a portion of them. The table has thousands of clones, 60% to 80% seen once. Sequencing used CD4+ T cells sorted from PBMCs after 18-hour stimulation, obtained from a patient who received antiretroviral therapy. The source is an adult man with HIV who was CMV-seropositive. CDR3s leave out the opening cysteine and the closing phenylalanine or tryptophan.

v_call: TRBV29-1
cdr3_length: 11
j_call: TRBJ2-2
cdr3_aa: SVDMVATGELF

v_call: TRBV9
cdr3_length: 15
j_call: TRBJ2-3
cdr3_aa: ASSQWRGGESTDTQY

v_call: TRBV5-5
cdr3_length: 13
j_call: TRBJ1-2
cdr3_aa: ASSLHDQANYGYT

v_call: TRBV7-2
cdr3_length: 13
j_call: TRBJ2-7
cdr3_aa: ASSLVIGTYYEQY

v_call: TRBV6-9
cdr3_length: 15
j_call: TRBJ1-4
cdr3_aa: ASSYNERQGGNEKLF

v_call: TRBV9
cdr3_length: 13
j_call: TRBJ2-3
cdr3_aa: ASSPHRRGKDTQY

v_call: TRBV5-1
cdr3_length: 17
j_call: TRBJ2-1
cdr3_aa: ASSPGRSSGGARLNEQF

v_call: TRBV24-1
cdr3_length: 13
j_call: TRBJ2-5
cdr3_aa: ATSDLDRALETQY

v_call: TRBV18
cdr3_length: 11
j_call: TRBJ1-1
cdr3_aa: ASSPVLNTEAF

v_call: TRBV6-6
cdr3_length: 14
j_call: TRBJ1-2
cdr3_aa: ASSPFGPQGPHGYT

v_call: TRBV5-1
cdr3_length: 15
j_call: TRBJ1-4
cdr3_aa: ASSSDSGQRTNEKLF

v_call: TRBV5-4
cdr3_length: 14
j_call: TRBJ1-1
cdr3_aa: ASSLGGAQGVTEAF

v_call: TRBV6-5
cdr3_length: 12
j_call: TRBJ1-4
cdr3_aa: ASSYPRETEKLF

v_call: TRBV11-3
cdr3_length: 13
j_call: TRBJ1-1
cdr3_aa: ASSLGGSANTEAF

v_call: TRBV30
cdr3_length: 12
j_call: TRBJ1-2
cdr3_aa: AWAPQGVNYGYT

v_call: TRBV5-1
cdr3_length: 11
j_call: TRBJ1-1
cdr3_aa: ASSRNAGTEAF

v_call: TRBV4-3
cdr3_length: 13
j_call: TRBJ2-7
cdr3_aa: ASSQAAGTGYEQY

v_call: TRBV27
cdr3_length: 14
j_call: TRBJ2-7
cdr3_aa: ASSHPTSGGSDEQY

v_call: TRBV7-3
cdr3_length: 13
j_call: TRBJ1-1
cdr3_aa: ASSLTGRPNTEAF

v_call: TRBV3-1/TRBV3-2
cdr3_length: 11
j_call: TRBJ1-6
cdr3_aa: ASSPRDNSPLH

v_call: TRBV19
cdr3_length: 11
j_call: TRBJ1-2
cdr3_aa: ASSIQGAYGYT

v_call: TRBV20-1
cdr3_length: 8
j_call: TRBJ2-7
cdr3_aa: SWEYGEQY

v_call: TRBV5-1
cdr3_length: 12
j_call: TRBJ2-3
cdr3_aa: ASSLGASTDTQY

v_call: TRBV6-5
cdr3_length: 13
j_call: TRBJ1-4
cdr3_aa: AIRTGRASGEKLF

v_call: TRBV2
cdr3_length: 13
j_call: TRBJ1-5
cdr3_aa: ASYKGQGSNQPQH

v_call: TRBV4-3
cdr3_length: 10
j_call: TRBJ2-1
cdr3_aa: ASSQELGEQF

v_call: TRBV7-9
cdr3_length: 12
j_call: TRBJ1-2
cdr3_aa: ASSTPGQSTPYT

v_call: TRBV2
cdr3_length: 13
j_call: TRBJ1-4
cdr3_aa: ASSESMGHDEKLF

v_call: TRBV29-1
cdr3_length: 13
j_call: TRBJ2-3
cdr3_aa: SVDTLGVRTDTQY

v_call: TRBV3-1/TRBV3-2
cdr3_length: 13
j_call: TRBJ1-1
cdr3_aa: ASSPRLSLNTEAF

v_call: TRBV19
cdr3_length: 14
j_call: TRBJ1-1
cdr3_aa: ASSEPGQARNTEAF

v_call: TRBV6-5
cdr3_length: 12
j_call: TRBJ2-7
cdr3_aa: ASKGRGYNSEQY

v_call: TRBV19
cdr3_length: 14
j_call: TRBJ2-2
cdr3_aa: ASRGVGIPNTGELF

v_call: TRBV28
cdr3_length: 10
j_call: TRBJ1-2
cdr3_aa: ASWGLSNGYT

v_call: TRBV2
cdr3_length: 12
j_call: TRBJ2-2
cdr3_aa: ASSTKTHTGELF

v_call: TRBV5-1
cdr3_length: 14
j_call: TRBJ2-5
cdr3_aa: ASSKGRGGVQETQY

v_call: TRBV6-5
cdr3_length: 11
j_call: TRBJ1-2
cdr3_aa: ASITGGAGGYT

v_call: TRBV11-3
cdr3_length: 12
j_call: TRBJ2-1
cdr3_aa: ASSPRPRPGEQF

v_call: TRBV5-5
cdr3_length: 13
j_call: TRBJ2-4
cdr3_aa: ASSLEGFSRNIQY

v_call: TRBV9
cdr3_length: 12
j_call: TRBJ2-5
cdr3_aa: ASSVAPGLETQY

v_call: TRBV18
cdr3_length: 10
j_call: TRBJ2-3
cdr3_aa: ASSPGGDAQY

v_call: TRBV6-4
cdr3_length: 11
j_call: TRBJ2-3
cdr3_aa: ASSQQGPDTQY

v_call: TRBV5-1
cdr3_length: 12
j_call: TRBJ1-2
cdr3_aa: ASSLADDSYGYT

v_call: TRBV6-1
cdr3_length: 14
j_call: TRBJ2-5
cdr3_aa: ASSEGGGQPEETQY

v_call: TRBV7-2
cdr3_length: 12
j_call: TRBJ2-5
cdr3_aa: ASSPRRTQETQY

v_call: TRBV6-6
cdr3_length: 10
j_call: TRBJ2-1
cdr3_aa: ASSPRSNEQF

v_call: TRBV18
cdr3_length: 13
j_call: TRBJ1-2
cdr3_aa: ASSPVTGVGGGYT

v_call: TRBV6-1
cdr3_length: 12
j_call: TRBJ1-6
cdr3_aa: ASSERVVASPLH

v_call: TRBV28
cdr3_length: 11
j_call: TRBJ1-6
cdr3_aa: ASSPDRVLGLH

v_call: TRBV28
cdr3_length: 14
j_call: TRBJ1-1
cdr3_aa: ASSSGQGIGGTEAF

v_call: TRBV9
cdr3_length: 16
j_call: TRBJ2-1
cdr3_aa: ASSVAGLAGGSYNEQF

v_call: TRBV19
cdr3_length: 11
j_call: TRBJ1-1
cdr3_aa: ASSTQVNTEAF

v_call: TRBV5-6
cdr3_length: 12
j_call: TRBJ1-5
cdr3_aa: ASSLMGAQQPQH